The 15 T cell receptor beta chains below come from one sample, sequenced in a study of cytomegalovirus exposure and HLA in healthy donors. Primers included in the PCR were 60 Vbeta and 13 Jbeta primers. Repertoires were generated with immunoSEQ multiplex PCR, while TCRdb's copy carries only in-frame clones and drops some. This sample yields around 190,000 clones, of which around 79% are seen a single time; 1.5% to 2% belongs to the top ten. Sequencing was performed on PBMCs. These receptors all stem from a woman between 50 and 59 years old in good health and CMV-seronegative.

This chain joins TRBV7-6 and TRBJ2-2; 9 positions agree with TRBD2. CDR1 and CDR2 from the germline V gene are SGHVS and FNYEAQ. Trimming at V came to 5 bases and at J to 1 base, leaving 8 bases not matched to a gene. This CDR3 has 17 amino acids. The CDR3 protein is CASSPQGTSRNTGELFF. The CDR3 nucleotides are TGTGCCAGCAGCCCTCAGGGGACTAGCAGGAACACCGGGGAGCTGTTTTTT.

The chain uses TRBV19 and TRBJ1-1; no clear D gene. Trimming took 5 bases from V and 1 from J, leaving 11 bases between them. The CDR3 consists of 14 residues. Germline assignment: CDR1 LNHDA and CDR2 SQIVND (reference sequence). The CDR3 protein is CASSERHKNTEAFF. The CDR3 nucleotides read TGTGCCAGTAGTGAACGACACAAGAACACTGAAGCTTTCTTT.

This sequence joins TRBV4-3 and TRBJ1-3, with 8 bases that match TRBD1. Per germline, CDR1 LGHNA and CDR2 YSLEER. The CDR3 consists of 18 residues. V was pared by 0 bases and J by 0 bases, with 7 bases of the junction left unmatched. Written as DNA, the CDR3 is TGCGCCAGCAGCCAAGAGGGACAGGTATCCTTCTCTGGAAACACCATATATTTT. Translating it yields CASSQEGQVSFSGNTIYF.

The CDR3 coding sequence is TGTGCCAGCAGCTCAGAGGACAGGGGCCTTCAGCCCCAGCATTTT. Translated, it gives CASSSEDRGLQPQHF. This chain links TRBV7-2 with TRBJ1-5, with 9 bases lining up with TRBD1. Looked up from germline, CDR1 is SGHTA and CDR2 is FQGNSA. J gave up 6 bases and V 4 bases, and 7 bases lay outside the gene matches. The CDR3 sequence is 15 residues long.

As for this clone: This specimen includes other DNA sequences encoding the same CDR3. The chain is built from TRBV5-1 and TRBJ1-1; no clear D. V was pared by 2 bases and J by 4 bases, with 6 bases between. CDR3 length: 12 residues. The V gene's germline CDR1 is SGHRS and CDR2 YFSETQ. CDR3 residues: CASSLSGTEAFF. As DNA, the CDR3 is TGCGCCAGCAGCTTAAGCGGCACTGAAGCTTTCTTT. The variable domain in full, with the rest retrieved from reference TRBV5-1 and TRBJ1-1, is KAGVTQTPRYLIKTRGQQVTLSCSPISGHRSVSWYQQTPGQGLQFLFEYFSETQRNKGNFPGRFSGRQFSNSRSEMNVSTLELGDSALYLCASSLSGTEAFFGQGTRLTVV.

The rearrangement uses TRBV7-6 and TRBJ2-5; weak D call: TRBD1 (6 bases). Trimming stripped 5 bases from V and 0 bases from J, with 16 bases between. CDR3 length: 16 amino acids. Looked up from germline, CDR1 is SGHVS and CDR2 is FNYEAQ. The CDR3 DNA reads as TGTGCCAGCAGCCACTTATCGGGACAACACCAAGAGACCCAGTACTTC. This encodes CASSHLSGQHQETQYF. Drawing the rest from reference TRBV7-6 and TRBJ2-5, the complete variable domain is GAGVSQSPRYKVTKRGQDVALRCDPISGHVSLYWYRQALGQGPEFLTYFNYEAQQDKSGLPNDRFSAERPEGSISTLTIQRTEQRDSAMYRCASSHLSGQHQETQYFGPGTRLLVL.

This rearrangement joins TRBV28 to TRBJ2-3; 8 bases agree with TRBD1. V lost 5 bases, J lost 2 bases, and 15 bases stayed unmatched. This CDR3 comprises 18 residues. Per germline, CDR1 MDHEN and CDR2 SYDVKM. The CDR3 DNA reads TGTGCCAGCAGTCTGACGCGGGACAGGCCTCGGGTCACAGATACGCAGTATTTT. This translates into CASSLTRDRPRVTDTQYF.

The chain uses TRBV5-1 and TRBJ2-1, with 14 bases aligning to TRBD2. V was clipped by 0 bases and J by 7 bases; unmatched bases: 9. The germline gives CDR1 SGHRS, CDR2 YFSETQ. This CDR3 region has 18 residues. The CDR3 sequence is CASSLEEGLAGENNEQFF. The DNA for the CDR3 is TGCGCCAGCAGCTTGGAGGAGGGACTAGCGGGAGAAAATAATGAGCAGTTCTTC.

The chain recombines TRBV9 with TRBJ1-2; 12 positions match TRBD1. The CDR3 is 16 residues long. V was pared by 3 bases and J by 6 bases, with 9 bases of the junction left unmatched. Germline values: CDR1 SGDLS, CDR2 YYNGEE. The CDR3 bases are TGTGCCAGCAGCGAGCTAGCGGGACAGGGGGCGAATGGCTACACCTTC. Its protein product is CASSELAGQGANGYTF.

The chain links TRBV27 to TRBJ1-5; 9 bases agree with TRBD1. The CDR3 has 13 residues. The trim removed 5 bases at V and 7 bases at J, leaving 3 bases unmatched. Germline CDR1 and CDR2: MNHEY and SMNVEV (reference sequence). CDR3 protein: CASSNRGRQPQHF. In DNA, the CDR3 is TGTGCCAGCAGTAACAGGGGGCGGCAGCCCCAGCATTTT.

J is TRBJ2-5 and V is TRBV29-1, with D uncertain. The end of the DNA is better explained by TRBJ2-7, so the J call may be wrong. This CDR3 region has 12 residues. Germline-derived CDR1 and CDR2 are SQVTM and ANQGSEA. CDR3 nucleotide sequence: TGCAGCGTTGCGGGTCCCTCCTACGAGCAGTACTTC. Protein sequence: CSVAGPSYEQYF.

The CDR3 loop is CASSYQLSGNTIYF. In nucleotides, the CDR3 is TGTGCCAGCAGTTACCAACTCTCTGGAAACACCATATATTTT. The chain uses TRBV6-5 and TRBJ1-3; unclear D gene. The CDR3 covers 14 residues. V gave up 2 bases and J gave up 0 bases, with 5 bases separating them. In germline, CDR1 is MNHEY, CDR2 SVGAGI.

V is TRBV2 and J is TRBJ1-3; D is undetermined. The CDR3 covers 15 residues. V lost 4 bases and J 0 bases, leaving 10 bases between the germline ends. CDR1 and CDR2 (germline): SNHLY, FYNNEI. The CDR3 DNA reads as TGTGCCAGCAGTGGGGTCTGGAGCTCTGGAAACACCATATATTTT. The encoded protein is CASSGVWSSGNTIYF.

The sample holds one count of this clone. CDR3 sequence: CASRYRGRTEAFF. CDR3 sequence (DNA): TGTGCCAGTAGGTACAGGGGACGCACTGAAGCTTTCTTT. V and J are TRBV19 and TRBJ1-1, with 7 bases lining up with TRBD1. Germline V gene data show CDR1 as LNHDA and CDR2 as SQIVND (reference sequence). CDR3 length: 13 amino acids. V trimming: 6 bases; J trimming: 4 bases; junction bases outside the gene matches: 5.

This chain joins TRBV7-9 and TRBJ2-3; 12 nucleotides match TRBD2. The CDR3 covers 17 residues. V lost 4 bases, J lost 4 bases, and 9 bases stayed unmatched. The germline CDR1 and CDR2 sequences are SEHNR and FQNEAQ (reference sequence). Here the CDR3 reads CASSSRTSGRWADTQYF. As DNA, the CDR3 is TGTGCCAGCAGCTCCCGAACTAGCGGGAGGTGGGCAGATACGCAGTATTTT.